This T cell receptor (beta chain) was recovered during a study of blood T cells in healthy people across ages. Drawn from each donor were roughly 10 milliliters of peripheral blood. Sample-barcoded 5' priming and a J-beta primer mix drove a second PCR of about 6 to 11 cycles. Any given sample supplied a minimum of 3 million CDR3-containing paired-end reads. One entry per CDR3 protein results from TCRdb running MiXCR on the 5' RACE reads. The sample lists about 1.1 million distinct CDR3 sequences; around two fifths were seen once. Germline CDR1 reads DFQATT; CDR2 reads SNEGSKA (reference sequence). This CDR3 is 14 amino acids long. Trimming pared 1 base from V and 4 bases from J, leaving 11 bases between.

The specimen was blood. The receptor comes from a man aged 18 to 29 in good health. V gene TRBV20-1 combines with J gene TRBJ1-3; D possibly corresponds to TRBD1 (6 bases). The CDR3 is CSARAHRAGNTIYF. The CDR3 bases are TGCAGTGCTAGAGCACACAGGGCCGGAAACACCATATATTTT.